Given below is one T cell receptor beta chain in context. Its specificity is unknown. These data originate in a study of shared clonotypes between healthy human individuals. Notes on the study in general: Expectations were that clonotype sharing among donors would be affected by sequencing depth.

The V and J ends lost 4 bases and 0 bases, in that order; junction bases with no gene match: 9. There are 16 residues in the CDR3. Germline loops: CDR1 KGHSH, CDR2 LQKENI. Clones were sequenced by immunoSEQ multiplex PCR, and TCRdb holds only the in-frame ones, with some missing. The sample records roughly 2.5 million clones, roughly nine tenths being singletons. The sequencing sample was made of naive CD4+ T cells sorted from blood. Indicated subset: CD45RA+ positively selected. The TCR sequence derives from a man in his late teens or twenties in good health. This sequence joins TRBV18 and TRBJ2-7; the match to TRBD2 covers 7 bases. The CDR3 loop is CASSLSLAEHSYEQYF. CDR3 bases: TGTGCCAGCTCACTCTCCCTAGCGGAACACTCCTACGAGCAGTACTTC.